The 25 T cell receptor beta chains in this list originate from one sample, sequenced in a study of T cells in Graves' hyperthyroidism and ophthalmopathy. Amplified regions were TCR beta CDR3 sequences from RNA transcripts. HTBI primers were used for first-round RT-PCR of the TCR CDR3. TCRdb itself ran the multiplex PCR reads through MiXCR, one entry per CDR3 protein. The sample lists 550,000 to 600,000 distinct CDR3 sequences, under 60% occurring once. Input material: peripheral blood or thyroid tissue (not recorded which). The receptors shown here come from an adult woman with Graves' disease, either hyperthyroidism or ophthalmopathy (not recorded which).

The CDR3 DNA sequence: TGTGCCAGCAGCTTAGCGATGCGGGGGGCCGAGGGGAATCAGCCCCAGCATTTT. Protein sequence: CASSLAMRGAEGNQPQHF. V and J are TRBV7-2 and TRBJ1-5; TRBD1 might be the D (6 bases). There are 18 residues in the CDR3. Per the germline V gene, CDR1 is SGHTA and CDR2 is FQGNSA. V was cut by 0 bases and J by 4 bases, with 19 bases left in between.

V gene TRBV6-5 combines with J gene TRBJ2-7; TRBD2 is a possible D gene (5 bases). Germline assignment: CDR1 MNHEY and CDR2 SVGAGI. V was cut by 1 base and J by 8 bases, with 18 bases left in between. The CDR3 runs to 15 residues. In DNA form, the CDR3 reads TGTGCCAGCAGTTACTACCGGGAAGACGGGCTGCAGCAGTACTTC. This codes for CASSYYREDGLQQYF.

V gene TRBV9 combines with J gene TRBJ2-7, with TRBD1 identical over 11 bases. The CDR3 is 16 amino acids. V trimming: 4 bases; J trimming: 2 bases; junction bases outside the gene matches: 8. The germline gives CDR1 SGDLS, CDR2 YYNGEE. The CDR3 sequence: CASSWRGTGGTYEQYF. In DNA, the CDR3 is TGTGCCAGCAGCTGGCGAGGGACAGGGGGAACCTACGAGCAGTACTTC.

This clonotype was detected ten times or more. This chain links TRBV5-6 with TRBJ2-7; a weak D match, TRBD1 (6 bases). Trimming took 1 base from V and 5 from J, leaving 13 bases between them. The CDR3 contains 14 residues. Looked up from germline, CDR1 is SGHDT and CDR2 is YYEEEE. DNA for the CDR3: TGTGCCAGCAGCTTGACAGGGTTGGAAAACGAGCAGTACTTC. Its translation: CASSLTGLENEQYF.

The table lists this clonotype with many counts. This rearrangement joins TRBV6-2 or TRBV6-3 to TRBJ1-4; D gene ambiguous. Trimming cost V 5 bases and J 6 bases, with 4 bases left between them. The germline gives CDR1 MNHEY, CDR2 SVGEGT. The CDR3 sequence is 11 residues long. CDR3 bases: TGTGCCAGCAGTAAAGATGAAAAACTGTTTTTT. The encoded protein is CASSKDEKLFF.

In its sample, this clonotype was seen many times. The chain combines TRBV4-1 with TRBJ1-1; TRBD1 matches 9 bases. J lost 5 bases, V lost 3 bases, and 7 bases had no gene match. Germline V gene lookup returns CDR1 MGHRA and CDR2 YSYEKL. This CDR3 comprises 15 residues. The CDR3 loop reads CASSQTDRGSTEAFF. The DNA of the CDR3 is TGCGCCAGCAGCCAGACCGACAGGGGGTCTACTGAAGCTTTCTTT.

This clonotype came up once. A single base separates this from a much larger clone, so it may be a read error. In DNA, the CDR3 is TGCGCCAGCAGCCAAGCGAGAGGGGTCCTAATTAATTCACCCCTCCACTTT. Translation gives CASSQARGVLINSPLHF. This rearrangement joins TRBV4-3 to TRBJ1-6; perhaps TRBD1 as D (5 bases). The CDR3 has 17 residues. Germline V gene data show CDR1 as LGHNA and CDR2 as YSLEER. V gave up 1 base and J gave up 6 bases, with 16 bases separating them.

This clonotype occurred many times. The genes are TRBV2 and TRBJ1-3; unclear D gene. Germline values: CDR1 SNHLY, CDR2 FYNNEI. The CDR3 extends over 15 amino acids. V shed 4 bases and J shed 7 bases, with 17 bases lying between them. This CDR3 is CASSVPRLRVNTIYF. CDR3 sequence (DNA): TGTGCCAGCAGTGTACCGCGGTTGAGGGTGAACACCATATATTTT.

The CDR3 sequence is CASSIGTHTEAFF. The CDR3 region has the DNA TGTGCCAGTAGTATAGGCACGCACACTGAAGCTTTCTTT. The chain is built from TRBV19 and TRBJ1-1, with unresolved D. V lost 1 base, J lost 3 bases, and 6 bases lay in between. The CDR3 contains 13 residues. Germline assignment: CDR1 LNHDA and CDR2 SQIVND (reference sequence).

Ten or more counts support this clonotype. The chain recombines TRBV6-6 with TRBJ2-7; D is perhaps TRBD1 (5 bases). The length of the CDR3 is 15 residues. CDR1 is MNHNY and CDR2 is SVGAGI in the germline V gene (reference sequence). Trimming removed 2 bases at V and 0 bases at J, with 11 bases between. The CDR3 loop is CASSYGAGRSYEQYF. The CDR3 nucleotides read TGTGCCAGCAGTTACGGGGCTGGGCGCTCCTACGAGCAGTACTTC.

This clonotype was counted ten times or more. This rearrangement joins TRBV4-1 to TRBJ1-4, with a tentative D call TRBD1 (5 bases). V gave up 1 base and J gave up 7 bases, with 10 bases separating them. This CDR3 contains 14 residues. From germline, CDR1 is MGHRA and CDR2 YSYEKL. The CDR3 loop is CASSQVGAPEKLFF. The CDR3, as DNA: TGCGCCAGCAGCCAAGTTGGGGCACCTGAAAAACTGTTTTTT.

The rearrangement uses TRBV6-1 and TRBJ2-5, with D possibly TRBD2 on 7 matching bases. This CDR3 has 14 amino acids. Trimming pared 5 bases from V and 4 bases from J, leaving 14 bases between. CDR1 is MNHNS and CDR2 is SASEGT in the germline V gene. The CDR3 DNA follows: TGTGCCAGCAGTCCTCGGGGGGCAGGAGAGACCCAGTACTTC. Protein sequence: CASSPRGAGETQYF.

This clonotype showed up many times. The rearrangement uses TRBV7-2 and TRBJ1-4; 8 bases line up with TRBD1. The CDR3 is 13 residues long. Germline CDR1 SGHTA, CDR2 FQGNSA. V shed 5 bases and J 8 bases; nucleotides not matched to a gene: 4. This chain's CDR3 is CASSIWTGEKLFF. CDR3 coding DNA: TGTGCCAGCAGCATTTGGACAGGGGAAAAACTGTTTTTT.

V usage is TRBV28 and J usage is TRBJ1-6; 8 nucleotides line up with TRBD1. This CDR3 spans 13 amino acids. Germline lookup yields CDR1 MDHEN and CDR2 SYDVKM. V shed 3 bases, J shed 13 bases, and the junction held 5 bases outside the gene matches. The CDR3 sequence: CASSLTNRGPLHF. CDR3 DNA: TGTGCCAGCAGTTTGACGAACAGGGGGCCCCTCCACTTT.

The CDR3 region has the DNA TGTGCCAGCAGCGCCCAAACCGGGACAGGTGAGACCCAGTACTTC. As protein: CASSAQTGTGETQYF. This chain joins TRBV7-9 and TRBJ2-5, with 8 bases aligning to TRBD1. Germline lookup yields CDR1 SEHNR and CDR2 FQNEAQ (reference sequence). After removal of 5 bases from V and 5 bases from J, the junction contained 10 bases not matched to a gene. The CDR3 contains 15 residues.

This clonotype showed up many times. The chain joins TRBV6-5 to TRBJ2-7; the D gene is possibly TRBD2 (5 bases). Germline CDR1 MNHEY, CDR2 SVGAGI. V dropped 0 bases and J dropped 7 bases, with 22 bases sitting between them. The CDR3 runs 17 residues. CDR3 nucleotides: TGTGCCAGCAGTTACTCTCTGAGGGAGAGTCCCACTAGGGAGCAGTACTTC. Translating it yields CASSYSLRESPTREQYF.

The chain employs TRBV20-1 and TRBJ1-2, with D perhaps matching TRBD1 (5 bases). The CDR3 loop spans 13 amino acids. The germline V and J ends were trimmed by 3 bases and 4 bases, with 12 bases remaining between them. Germline values: CDR1 DFQATT, CDR2 SNEGSKA (reference sequence). The CDR3 nucleotides are TGCAGTGCTAGTCAGGGTAGTGGCTATGGCTACACCTTC. Protein product: CSASQGSGYGYTF.

The rearrangement uses TRBV19 and TRBJ1-1; no reliable D call. Germline V gives CDR1 LNHDA, CDR2 SQIVND (reference sequence). Trimming stripped 9 bases from V and 1 base from J, with 12 bases between. This CDR3 is 13 amino acids long. This CDR3 is CASRGWGNTEAFF. In DNA, the CDR3 is TGTGCCAGCAGAGGCTGGGGGAACACTGAAGCTTTCTTT. The whole variable domain, filled in from reference TRBV19 and TRBJ1-1, reads DGGITQSPKYLFRKEGQNVTLSCEQNLNHDAMYWYRQDPGQGLRLIYYSQIVNDFQKGDIAEGYSVSREKKESFPLTVTSAQKNPTAFYLCASRGWGNTEAFFGQGTRLTVV.

The CDR3 protein is CASVVRLAGDQETQYF. As DNA, the CDR3 is TGTGCCAGCGTAGTTAGGCTAGCGGGAGACCAAGAGACCCAGTACTTC. This rearrangement joins TRBV2 to TRBJ2-5; 10 bases agree with TRBD2. With 8 bases clipped from V and 0 bases from J, the junction kept 9 bases outside the gene matches. The CDR3 sequence is 16 residues long. Germline V gene lookup returns CDR1 SNHLY and CDR2 FYNNEI. The entire variable domain, with the rest obtained from reference TRBV2 and TRBJ2-5, is as follows: EPEVTQTPSHQVTQMGQEVILRCVPISNHLYFYWYRQILGQKVEFLVSFYNNEISEKSEIFDDQFSVERPDGSNFTLKIRSTKLEDSAMYFCASVVRLAGDQETQYFGPGTRLLVL.

The chain employs TRBV2 and TRBJ1-5; possible D gene TRBD1, 5 bases. The CDR3 has 14 amino acids. Looked up from germline, CDR1 is SNHLY and CDR2 is FYNNEI. Between the trimmed V and J ends, which lost 6 bases and 11 bases, there was a span of 20 bases. CDR3 nucleotides: TGTGCCAGCAGGGGACTGCGAGTCGGTCGGACCCAGCATTTT. Protein sequence: CASRGLRVGRTQHF.

CDR3 in DNA: TGTGCCAGCAGAAGTACAGCTCAGCCCCAGCATTTT. Translated: CASRSTAQPQHF. The chain joins TRBV12-3 or TRBV12-4 to TRBJ1-5; D remains ambiguous. With 6 bases removed from V and 6 bases from J, the gap between germline ends came to 9 bases. The CDR3 is 12 amino acids.

The table lists this clonotype with many counts. The chain is built from TRBV13 and TRBJ2-7, with 14 nucleotides matching TRBD2. The germline V gene encodes CDR1 PRHDT and CDR2 FYEKMQ (reference sequence). CDR3 length equals 16 residues. J lost 2 bases, V lost 2 bases, and 2 bases had no gene match. The CDR3 bases are TGTGCCAGCAGCTTACGGGGACTAGCGGGAGCCTACGAGCAGTACTTC. It specifies CASSLRGLAGAYEQYF.

The chain carries TRBV20-1 and TRBJ2-5; either TRBD1 or TRBD2 may fit D (5 bases each). The CDR3 extends over 14 amino acids. V lost 3 bases, J lost 5 bases, and 16 bases lay in between. The germline CDR1 and CDR2 sequences are DFQATT and SNEGSKA (reference sequence). The chain's CDR3 is CSASGWGSGETQYF. The DNA for the CDR3 is TGCAGTGCTAGTGGTTGGGGGAGTGGGGAGACCCAGTACTTC.

In its sample, this clonotype was seen many times. J is TRBJ1-2 and V is TRBV5-4; maybe TRBD1 (5 bases). Trimming removed 2 bases at V and 0 bases at J, with 11 bases between. The length of the CDR3 is 15 residues. CDR1 is SGHNT, CDR2 YYREEE, per germline (reference sequence). CDR3 nucleotide sequence: TGTGCCAGCAGCTTAGGGACGGCTTCTAACTATGGCTACACCTTC. Its translation is CASSLGTASNYGYTF.

The chain is built from TRBV14 and TRBJ1-1; D remains ambiguous. CDR3 size: 12 residues. Germline CDR1 SGHDN, CDR2 FVKESK. V was trimmed by 7 bases and J by 1 base, leaving 7 bases between them. CDR3 protein: CASKEKNTEAFF. CDR3 coding DNA: TGTGCCAGCAAAGAGAAGAACACTGAAGCTTTCTTT.